This TCR beta chain was sequenced in a study of T cell clones after liver transplantation. Study context: As an antigen-independent comparator, third-party-reactive TCRbeta sequences came from pre-transplant mixed lymphocyte reactions.

This table comes from immunoSEQ multiplex PCR, and its TCRdb copy is limited to in-frame clones, with some not included. There are 95,000 to 130,000 clones in the sample; 90% occur only once, and 0.8% to 0.9% lies in the top ten. CDR3 size: 15 residues. Germline CDR1 is SGHRS and CDR2 is YFSETQ. V lost 0 bases to trimming and J lost 2 bases, with 11 bases between them. The J gene is TRBJ2-5, the V gene TRBV5-1; no definite D call. Specimen: CD4+ T cells from blood, collected 12 months after liver transplant. The receptor's source is a human patient who received a liver transplant. Some of the T cells might come from the graft donor. CDR3 bases: TGCGCCAGCAGCTTGGCCGGCGCCAGTCAAGAGACCCAGTACTTC. Translating gives CASSLAGASQETQYF.